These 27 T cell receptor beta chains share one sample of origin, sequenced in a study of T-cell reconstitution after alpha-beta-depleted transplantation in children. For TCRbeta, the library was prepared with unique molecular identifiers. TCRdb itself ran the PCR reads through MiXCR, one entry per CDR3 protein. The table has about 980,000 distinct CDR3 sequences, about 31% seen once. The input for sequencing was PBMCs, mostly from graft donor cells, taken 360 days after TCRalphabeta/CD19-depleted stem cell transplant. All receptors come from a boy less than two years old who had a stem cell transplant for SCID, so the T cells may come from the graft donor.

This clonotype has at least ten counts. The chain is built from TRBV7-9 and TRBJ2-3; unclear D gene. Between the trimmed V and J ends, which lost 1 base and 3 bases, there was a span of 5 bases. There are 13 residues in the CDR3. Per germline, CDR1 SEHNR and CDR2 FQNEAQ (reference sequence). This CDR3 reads CASSLGQTDTQYF. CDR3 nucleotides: TGTGCCAGCAGCTTAGGCCAGACAGATACGCAGTATTTT.

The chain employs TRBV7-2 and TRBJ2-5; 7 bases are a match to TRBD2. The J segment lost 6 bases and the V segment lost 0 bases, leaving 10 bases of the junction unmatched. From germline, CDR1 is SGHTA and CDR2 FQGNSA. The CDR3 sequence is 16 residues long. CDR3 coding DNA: TGTGCCAGCAGCTTAGCCGGGACTACCTACCTAAAGACCCAGTACTTC. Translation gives CASSLAGTTYLKTQYF.

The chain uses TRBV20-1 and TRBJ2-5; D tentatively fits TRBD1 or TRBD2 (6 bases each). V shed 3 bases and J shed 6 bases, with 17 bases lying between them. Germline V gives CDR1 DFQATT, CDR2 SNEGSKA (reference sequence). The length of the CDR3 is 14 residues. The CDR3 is CSASYGRGQQTQYF. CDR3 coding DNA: TGCAGTGCTAGTTATGGTCGGGGGCAGCAGACCCAGTACTTC.

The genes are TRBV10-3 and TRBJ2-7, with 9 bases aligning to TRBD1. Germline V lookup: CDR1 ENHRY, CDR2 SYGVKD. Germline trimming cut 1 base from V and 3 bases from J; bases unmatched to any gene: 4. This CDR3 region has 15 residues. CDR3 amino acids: CAISELGQGRYEQYF. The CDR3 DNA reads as TGTGCCATCAGTGAGTTAGGACAGGGGCGCTACGAGCAGTACTTC.

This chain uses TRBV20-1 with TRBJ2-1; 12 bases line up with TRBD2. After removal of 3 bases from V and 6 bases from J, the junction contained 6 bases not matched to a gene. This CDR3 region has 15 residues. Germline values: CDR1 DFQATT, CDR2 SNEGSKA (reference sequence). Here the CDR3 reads CSARSGLAGLNEQFF. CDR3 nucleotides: TGCAGTGCTAGGTCCGGACTAGCGGGGCTCAATGAGCAGTTCTTC.

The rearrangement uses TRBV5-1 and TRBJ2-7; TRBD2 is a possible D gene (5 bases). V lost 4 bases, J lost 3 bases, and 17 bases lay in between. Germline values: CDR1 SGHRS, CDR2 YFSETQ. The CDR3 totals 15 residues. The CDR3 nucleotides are TGCGCCAGCAGCCAAGGGCTCGGGGAACTCTACGAGCAGTACTTC. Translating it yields CASSQGLGELYEQYF.

CDR3 region: CASSLVKGEPYEQYF. CDR3 in DNA: TGTGCCAGCAGCTTAGTTAAGGGAGAGCCCTACGAGCAGTACTTC. The chain couples TRBV7-9 to TRBJ2-7; D is perhaps TRBD2 (5 bases). Germline CDR1 SEHNR, CDR2 FQNEAQ (reference sequence). The V end was cut by 1 base, the J end by 2 bases, with 12 bases between. This CDR3 spans 15 amino acids.

The DNA of the CDR3 is TGTGCCAGCAGCCTGGGCTCCCCAGGGCCCCAGCATTTT. It specifies CASSLGSPGPQHF. The chain links TRBV28 to TRBJ1-5; no definite D call. Trimming took off 6 bases at V and 9 bases at J, with 15 bases between the two ends. The CDR3 runs 13 residues. Germline loops: CDR1 MDHEN, CDR2 SYDVKM.

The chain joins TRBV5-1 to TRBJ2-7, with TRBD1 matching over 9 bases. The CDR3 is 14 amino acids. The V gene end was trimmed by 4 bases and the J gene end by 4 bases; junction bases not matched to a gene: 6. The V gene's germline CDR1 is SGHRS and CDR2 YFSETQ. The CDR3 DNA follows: TGCGCCAGCAGCCGGGACAGGGAACTATACGAGCAGTACTTC. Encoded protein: CASSRDRELYEQYF.

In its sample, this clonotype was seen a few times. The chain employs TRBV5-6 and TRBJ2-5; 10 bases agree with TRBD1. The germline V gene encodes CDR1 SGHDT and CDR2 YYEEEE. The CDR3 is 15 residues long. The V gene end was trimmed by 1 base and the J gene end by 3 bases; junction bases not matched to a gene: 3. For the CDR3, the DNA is TGTGCCAGCAGCTTGTTCGGGACAGGGGAAGAGACCCAGTACTTC. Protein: CASSLFGTGEETQYF.

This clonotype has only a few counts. This CDR3 is CSATTGIETQYF. The CDR3 nucleotides read TGCAGTGCAACGACAGGGATCGAGACCCAGTACTTC. This chain links TRBV20-1 with TRBJ2-5; 7 bases are a match to TRBD1. Germline trimming cut 6 bases from V and 5 bases from J; bases unmatched to any gene: 6. The CDR3 totals 12 residues. Germline V CDR1 and CDR2: DFQATT, SNEGSKA (reference sequence).

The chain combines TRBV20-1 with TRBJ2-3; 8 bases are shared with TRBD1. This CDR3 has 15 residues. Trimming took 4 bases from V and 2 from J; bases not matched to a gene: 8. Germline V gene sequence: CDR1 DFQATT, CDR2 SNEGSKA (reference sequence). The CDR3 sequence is CSATGRQGFTDTQYF. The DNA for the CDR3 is TGCAGTGCTACAGGCCGACAGGGGTTCACAGATACGCAGTATTTT.

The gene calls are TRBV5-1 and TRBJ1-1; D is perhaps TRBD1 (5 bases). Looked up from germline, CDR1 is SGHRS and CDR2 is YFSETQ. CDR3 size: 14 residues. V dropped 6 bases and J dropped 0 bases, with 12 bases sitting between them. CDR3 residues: CASNQGTMNTEAFF. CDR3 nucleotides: TGCGCCAGCAATCAGGGAACCATGAACACTGAAGCTTTCTTT.

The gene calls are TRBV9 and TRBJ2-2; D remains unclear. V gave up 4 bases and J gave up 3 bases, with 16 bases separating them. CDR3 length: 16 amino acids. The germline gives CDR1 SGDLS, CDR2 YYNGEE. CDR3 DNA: TGTGCCAGCAGCACCGCATCCCCAGCCTACACCGGGGAGCTGTTTTTT. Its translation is CASSTASPAYTGELFF.

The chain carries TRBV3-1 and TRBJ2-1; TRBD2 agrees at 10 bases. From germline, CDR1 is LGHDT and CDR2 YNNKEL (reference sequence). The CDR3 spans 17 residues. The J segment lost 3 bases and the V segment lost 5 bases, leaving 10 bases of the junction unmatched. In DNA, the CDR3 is TGTGCCAGCAGCGACGGGCTTGGACTAGCGGTCTACAATGAGCAGTTCTTC. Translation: CASSDGLGLAVYNEQFF.

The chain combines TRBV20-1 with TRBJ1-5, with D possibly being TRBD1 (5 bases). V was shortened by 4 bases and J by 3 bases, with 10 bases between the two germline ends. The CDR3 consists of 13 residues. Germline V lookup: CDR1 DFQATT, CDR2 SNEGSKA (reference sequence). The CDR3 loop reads CSATDTYNQPQHF. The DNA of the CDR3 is TGCAGTGCTACGGACACCTACAATCAGCCCCAGCATTTT.

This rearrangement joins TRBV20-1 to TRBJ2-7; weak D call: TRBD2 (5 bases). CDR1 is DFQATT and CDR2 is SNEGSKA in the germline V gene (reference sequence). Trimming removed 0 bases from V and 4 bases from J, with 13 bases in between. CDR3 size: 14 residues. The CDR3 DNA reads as TGCAGTGCTAGAGATGGGAGACACAAATACGAGCAGTACTTC. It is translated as CSARDGRHKYEQYF.

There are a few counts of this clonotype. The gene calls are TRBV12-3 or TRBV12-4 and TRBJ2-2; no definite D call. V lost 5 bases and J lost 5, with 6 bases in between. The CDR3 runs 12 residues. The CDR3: CASSPPTGELFF. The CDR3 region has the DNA TGTGCCAGCAGTCCCCCTACCGGGGAGCTGTTTTTT.

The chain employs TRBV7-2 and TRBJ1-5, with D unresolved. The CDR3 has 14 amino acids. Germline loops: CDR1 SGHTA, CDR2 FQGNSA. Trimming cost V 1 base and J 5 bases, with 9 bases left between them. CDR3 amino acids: CASSLGAGDQPQHF. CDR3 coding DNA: TGTGCCAGCAGCTTAGGGGCGGGAGATCAGCCCCAGCATTTT.

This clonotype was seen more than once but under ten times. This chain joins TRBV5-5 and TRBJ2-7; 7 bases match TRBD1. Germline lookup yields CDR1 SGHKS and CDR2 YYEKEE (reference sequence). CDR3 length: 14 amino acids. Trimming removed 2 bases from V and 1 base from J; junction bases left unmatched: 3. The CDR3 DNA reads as TGTGCCAGCAGCTTCACGACAGGGTCCTACGAGCAGTACTTC. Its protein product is CASSFTTGSYEQYF.

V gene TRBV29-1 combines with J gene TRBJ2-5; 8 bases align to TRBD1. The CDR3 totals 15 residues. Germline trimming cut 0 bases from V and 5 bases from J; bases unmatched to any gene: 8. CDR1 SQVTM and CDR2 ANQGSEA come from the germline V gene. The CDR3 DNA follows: TGCAGCGTTGAAGACCCACAGGGGGTTGGGGAGACCCAGTACTTC. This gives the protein CSVEDPQGVGETQYF.

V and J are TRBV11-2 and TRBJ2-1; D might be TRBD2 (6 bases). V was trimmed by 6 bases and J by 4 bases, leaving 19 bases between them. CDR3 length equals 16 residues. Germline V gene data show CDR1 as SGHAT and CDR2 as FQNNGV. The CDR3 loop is CASSRQAGKGYNEQFF. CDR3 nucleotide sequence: TGTGCCAGCAGTCGCCAAGCGGGTAAGGGTTACAATGAGCAGTTCTTC.

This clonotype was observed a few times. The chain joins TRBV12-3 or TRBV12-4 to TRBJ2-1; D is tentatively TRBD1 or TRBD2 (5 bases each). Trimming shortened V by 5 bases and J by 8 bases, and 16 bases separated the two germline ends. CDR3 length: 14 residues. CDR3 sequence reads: CASSLTGPSDEQFF. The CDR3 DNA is TGTGCCAGCAGTCTGACGGGGCCCAGCGATGAGCAGTTCTTC.

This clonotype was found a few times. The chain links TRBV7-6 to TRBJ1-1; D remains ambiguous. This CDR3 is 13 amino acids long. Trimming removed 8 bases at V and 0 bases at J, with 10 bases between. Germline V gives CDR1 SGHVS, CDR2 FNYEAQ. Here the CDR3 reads CASGVRVNTEAFF. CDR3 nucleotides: TGTGCCAGCGGGGTACGGGTGAACACTGAAGCTTTCTTT.

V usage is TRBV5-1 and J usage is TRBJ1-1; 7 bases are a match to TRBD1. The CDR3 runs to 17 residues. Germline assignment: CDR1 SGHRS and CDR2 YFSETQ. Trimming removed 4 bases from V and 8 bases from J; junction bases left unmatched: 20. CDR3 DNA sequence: TGCGCCAGCAGCGACAATCCCTGGGACAGCCCCTTTACGGAAGCTTTCTTT. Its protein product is CASSDNPWDSPFTEAFF.

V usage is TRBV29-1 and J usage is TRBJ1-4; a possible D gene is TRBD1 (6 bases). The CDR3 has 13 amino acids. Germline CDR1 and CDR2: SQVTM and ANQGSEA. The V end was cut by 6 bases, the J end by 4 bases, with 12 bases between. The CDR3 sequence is CSVQGQNNEKLFF. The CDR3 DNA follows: TGCAGCGTGCAGGGGCAGAATAATGAAAAACTGTTTTTT.

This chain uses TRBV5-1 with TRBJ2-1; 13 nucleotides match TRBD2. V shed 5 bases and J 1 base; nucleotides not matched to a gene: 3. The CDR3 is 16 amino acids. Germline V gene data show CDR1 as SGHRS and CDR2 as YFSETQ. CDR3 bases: TGCGCCAGCAGAGCGACTAGCGGGGGGTCCTACAATGAGCAGTTCTTC. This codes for CASRATSGGSYNEQFF.